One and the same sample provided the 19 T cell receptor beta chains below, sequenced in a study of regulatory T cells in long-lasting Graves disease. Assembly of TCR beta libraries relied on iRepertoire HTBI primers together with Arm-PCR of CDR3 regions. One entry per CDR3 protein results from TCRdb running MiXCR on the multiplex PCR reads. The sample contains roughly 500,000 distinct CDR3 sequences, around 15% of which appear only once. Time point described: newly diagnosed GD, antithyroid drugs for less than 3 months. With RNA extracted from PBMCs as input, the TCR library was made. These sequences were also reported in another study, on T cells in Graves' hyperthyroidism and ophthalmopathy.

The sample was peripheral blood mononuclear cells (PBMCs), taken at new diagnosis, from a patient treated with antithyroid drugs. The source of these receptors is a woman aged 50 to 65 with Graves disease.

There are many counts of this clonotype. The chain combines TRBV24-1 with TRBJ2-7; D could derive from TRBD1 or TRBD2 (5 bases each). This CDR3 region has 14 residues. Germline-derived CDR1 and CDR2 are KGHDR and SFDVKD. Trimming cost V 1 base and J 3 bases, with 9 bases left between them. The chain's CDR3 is CATSDFRDGYEQYF. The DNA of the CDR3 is TGTGCCACCAGTGATTTCCGGGACGGCTACGAGCAGTACTTC.

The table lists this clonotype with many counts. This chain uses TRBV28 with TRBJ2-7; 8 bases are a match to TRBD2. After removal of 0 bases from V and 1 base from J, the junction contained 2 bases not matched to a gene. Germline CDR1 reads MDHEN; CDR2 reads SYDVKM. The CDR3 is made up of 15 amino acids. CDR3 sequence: CASSLWREVSYEQYF. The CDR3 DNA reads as TGTGCCAGCAGTTTATGGCGGGAGGTATCCTACGAGCAGTACTTC.

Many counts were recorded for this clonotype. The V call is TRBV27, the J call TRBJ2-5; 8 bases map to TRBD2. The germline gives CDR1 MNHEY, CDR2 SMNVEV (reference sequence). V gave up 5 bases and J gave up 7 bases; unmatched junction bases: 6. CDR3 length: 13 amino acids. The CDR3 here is CASSLAGPSTQYF. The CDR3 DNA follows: TGTGCCAGCAGTCTAGCGGGTCCGTCGACCCAGTACTTC.

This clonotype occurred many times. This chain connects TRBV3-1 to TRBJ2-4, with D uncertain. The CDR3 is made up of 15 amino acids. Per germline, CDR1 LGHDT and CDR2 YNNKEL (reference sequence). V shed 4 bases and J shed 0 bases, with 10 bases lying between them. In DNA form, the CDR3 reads TGTGCCAGCAGCCCCCTTCTAGAAGCCAAAAACATTCAGTACTTC. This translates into CASSPLLEAKNIQYF.

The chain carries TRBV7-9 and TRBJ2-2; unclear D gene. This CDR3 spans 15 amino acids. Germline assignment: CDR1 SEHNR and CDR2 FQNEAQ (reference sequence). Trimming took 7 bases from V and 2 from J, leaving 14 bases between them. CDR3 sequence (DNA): TGTGCCAGCAAGGCGGTGGTAGGCAACACCGGGGAGCTGTTTTTT. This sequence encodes CASKAVVGNTGELFF.

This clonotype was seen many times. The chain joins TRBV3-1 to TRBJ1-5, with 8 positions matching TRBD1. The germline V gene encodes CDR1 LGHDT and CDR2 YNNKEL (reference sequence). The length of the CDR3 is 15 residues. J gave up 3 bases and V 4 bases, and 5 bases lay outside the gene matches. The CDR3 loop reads CASSLRQGTNQPQHF. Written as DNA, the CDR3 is TGTGCCAGCAGCCTAAGACAGGGGACCAATCAGCCCCAGCATTTT.

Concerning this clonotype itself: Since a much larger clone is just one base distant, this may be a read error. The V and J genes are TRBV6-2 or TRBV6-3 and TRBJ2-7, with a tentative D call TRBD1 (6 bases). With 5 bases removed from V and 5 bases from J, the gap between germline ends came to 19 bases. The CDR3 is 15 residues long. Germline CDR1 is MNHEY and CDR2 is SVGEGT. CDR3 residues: CASSEPGHGAHEQYF. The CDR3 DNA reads TGTGCCAGCAGTGAACCGGGACACGGGGCCCACGAGCAGTACTTC.

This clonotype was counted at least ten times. This CDR3 reads CASRTGSYEQYF. CDR3 coding DNA: TGTGCCAGTAGGACAGGGAGCTACGAGCAGTACTTC. The V call is TRBV28, the J call TRBJ2-7; TRBD1 matches 8 bases. The CDR3 has 12 residues. Trimming at V came to 9 bases and at J to 3 bases, leaving 4 bases not matched to a gene. CDR1 MDHEN and CDR2 SYDVKM come from the germline V gene.

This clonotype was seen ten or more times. The CDR3 region is CAWTHLGQLNEQYF. The CDR3 DNA reads TGTGCCTGGACCCATTTGGGACAATTGAACGAGCAGTACTTC. This chain links TRBV7-2 with TRBJ2-7; possible D gene TRBD1, 6 bases. CDR3 length: 14 residues. Between the trimmed V and J ends, which lost 11 bases and 5 bases, there was a span of 22 bases. Germline CDR1 reads SGHTA; CDR2 reads FQGNSA.

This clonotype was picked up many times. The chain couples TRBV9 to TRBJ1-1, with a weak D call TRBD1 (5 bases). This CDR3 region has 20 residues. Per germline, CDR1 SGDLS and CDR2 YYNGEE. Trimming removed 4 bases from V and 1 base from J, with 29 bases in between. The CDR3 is CASSPVRVYIGTGRNTEAFF. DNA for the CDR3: TGTGCCAGCAGCCCCGTTCGTGTTTATATCGGTACAGGCCGGAACACTGAAGCTTTCTTT. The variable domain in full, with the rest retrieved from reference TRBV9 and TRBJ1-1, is DSGVTQTPKHLITATGQRVTLRCSPRSGDLSVYWYQQSLDQGLQFLIQYYNGEERAKGNILERFSAQQFPDLHSELNLSSLELGDSALYFCASSPVRVYIGTGRNTEAFFGQGTRLTVV.

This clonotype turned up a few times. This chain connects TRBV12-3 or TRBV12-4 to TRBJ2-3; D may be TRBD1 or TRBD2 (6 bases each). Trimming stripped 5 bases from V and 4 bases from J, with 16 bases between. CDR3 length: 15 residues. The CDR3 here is CASSPLGGPPDTQYF. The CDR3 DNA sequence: TGTGCCAGCAGTCCATTAGGGGGGCCGCCAGATACGCAGTATTTT.

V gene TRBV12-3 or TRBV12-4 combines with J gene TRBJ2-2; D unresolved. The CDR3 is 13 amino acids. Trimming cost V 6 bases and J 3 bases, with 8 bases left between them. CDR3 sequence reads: CASRRTDTGELFF. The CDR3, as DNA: TGTGCCAGCAGGAGGACCGACACCGGGGAGCTGTTTTTT.

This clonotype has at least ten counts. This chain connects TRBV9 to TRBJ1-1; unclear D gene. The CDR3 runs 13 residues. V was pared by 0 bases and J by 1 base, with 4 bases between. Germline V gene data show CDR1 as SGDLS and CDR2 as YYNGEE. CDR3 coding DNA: TGTGCCAGCAGCGTAGGACGGAACACTGAAGCTTTCTTT. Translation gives CASSVGRNTEAFF.

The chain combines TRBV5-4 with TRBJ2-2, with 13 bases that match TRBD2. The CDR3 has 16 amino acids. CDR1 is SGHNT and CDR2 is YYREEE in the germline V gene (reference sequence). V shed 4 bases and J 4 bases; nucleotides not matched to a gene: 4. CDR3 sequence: CASSHRTSGSTGELFF. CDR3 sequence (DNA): TGTGCCAGCAGCCATCGGACTAGCGGGAGCACCGGGGAGCTGTTTTTT.

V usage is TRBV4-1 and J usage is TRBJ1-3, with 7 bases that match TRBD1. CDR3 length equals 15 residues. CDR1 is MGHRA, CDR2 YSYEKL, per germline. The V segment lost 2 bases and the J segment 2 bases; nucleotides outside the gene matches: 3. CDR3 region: CASSQRQGAGNTIYF. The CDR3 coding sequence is TGCGCCAGCAGCCAAAGACAGGGTGCTGGAAACACCATATATTTT.

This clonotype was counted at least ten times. Written as DNA, the CDR3 is TGTGCCAGCAGTCTAAGGGAACAGGTTTCTACTTCACCCCTCCACTTT. It is translated as CASSLREQVSTSPLHF. The J gene is TRBJ1-6, the V gene TRBV28, with a weak D call TRBD1 (5 bases). V was clipped by 5 bases and J by 9 bases, with 20 bases between them. Germline assignment: CDR1 MDHEN and CDR2 SYDVKM. The CDR3 consists of 16 residues.

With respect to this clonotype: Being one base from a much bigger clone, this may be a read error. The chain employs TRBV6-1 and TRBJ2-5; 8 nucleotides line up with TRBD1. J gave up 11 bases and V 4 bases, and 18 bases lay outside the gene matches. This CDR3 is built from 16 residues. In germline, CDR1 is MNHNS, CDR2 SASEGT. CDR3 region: CASSAAGTGAYNEQYF. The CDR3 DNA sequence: TGTGCCAGCAGTGCTGCCGGGACAGGAGCCTACAATGAGCAGTACTTC.

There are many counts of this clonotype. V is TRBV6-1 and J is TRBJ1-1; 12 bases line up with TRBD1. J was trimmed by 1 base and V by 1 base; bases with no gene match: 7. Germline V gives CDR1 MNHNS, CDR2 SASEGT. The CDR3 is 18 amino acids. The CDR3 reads CASSEDTGQGASNTEAFF. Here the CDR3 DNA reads TGTGCCAGCAGTGAAGACACGGGACAGGGGGCTTCGAACACTGAAGCTTTCTTT.

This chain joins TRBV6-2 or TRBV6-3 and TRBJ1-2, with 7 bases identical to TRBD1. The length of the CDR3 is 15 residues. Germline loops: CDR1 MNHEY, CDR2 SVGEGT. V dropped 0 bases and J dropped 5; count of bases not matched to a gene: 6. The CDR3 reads CASSYSGQTNYGYTF. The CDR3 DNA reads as TGTGCCAGCAGTTACTCGGGACAGACCAATTATGGCTACACCTTC.